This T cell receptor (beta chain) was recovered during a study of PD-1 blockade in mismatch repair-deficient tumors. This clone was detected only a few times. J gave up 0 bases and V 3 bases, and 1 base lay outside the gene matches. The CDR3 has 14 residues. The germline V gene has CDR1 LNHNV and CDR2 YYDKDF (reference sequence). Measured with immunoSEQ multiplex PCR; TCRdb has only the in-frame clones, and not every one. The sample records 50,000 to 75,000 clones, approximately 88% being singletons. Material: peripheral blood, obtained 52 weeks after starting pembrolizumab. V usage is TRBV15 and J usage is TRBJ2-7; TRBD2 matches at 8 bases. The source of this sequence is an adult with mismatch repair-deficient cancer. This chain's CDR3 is CATSRGLGSYEQYF. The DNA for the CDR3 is TGTGCCACCAGCAGGGGACTAGGCTCCTACGAGCAGTACTTC.